Here is one T cell receptor beta chain with its context. This entry belongs to a study of blood T cell repertoires in COVID-19. Assay: immunoSEQ multiplex PCR; the TCRdb copy retains only in-frame clones and omits some. Altogether 150,000 to 200,000 clones are present, 80% to 90% being singletons, with the ten largest covering roughly 8.7%. CDR3 size: 18 residues. The V segment lost 5 bases and the J segment 0 bases; nucleotides outside the gene matches: 9. Germline assignment: CDR1 LNHDA and CDR2 SQIVND (reference sequence). The source material was peripheral blood. This TCR was sampled from a man aged 50 to 59 with active or convalescent COVID-19. The gene calls are TRBV19 and TRBJ1-6; TRBD1 agrees at 8 bases. Here the CDR3 DNA reads TGTGCCAGTAGTCTTCCAGGGGGCTCACCCTCCTATAATTCACCCCTCCACTTT. It codes for CASSLPGGSPSYNSPLHF. The complete variable domain, with remaining parts taken from reference TRBV19 and TRBJ1-6, reads DGGITQSPKYLFRKEGQNVTLSCEQNLNHDAMYWYRQDPGQGLRLIYYSQIVNDFQKGDIAEGYSVSREKKESFPLTVTSAQKNPTAFYLCASSLPGGSPSYNSPLHFGNGTRLTVT.